The clone carrying this TCR beta chain was seen only a few times. Its antigen is as yet unknown. J was trimmed by 3 bases and V by 3 bases; bases with no gene match: 12. Germline assignment: CDR1 SGHDT and CDR2 YYEEEE. This CDR3 has 17 residues. This sample stems from a study of beta chain features in type 1 diabetes. Overall study findings and caveats: Individuals with type 1 diabetes displayed fewer insertions and more deletions at VDJ junctions.

Expressed TCRB transcripts got sequenced, as all isolated RNA was reverse transcribed. Produced via immunoSEQ multiplex PCR; TCRdb's table is partial and in-frame only. This table holds about 150,000 clones, more than 9% found once. The chain has TRBV5-6 and TRBJ2-1; 7 nucleotides agree with TRBD2. The sequenced sample was naive CD4+ T cells from blood. The TCR sequence derives from a man between 18 and 35 years old in good health. Here the CDR3 reads CASSSLRETFNYNEQFF. CDR3 DNA: TGTGCCAGCAGCTCATTGCGGGAGACTTTCAACTACAATGAGCAGTTCTTC.